This TCR beta chain was captured by sequencing in a study of regulatory T cells in long-lasting Graves disease (dated by TCRdb to 2020 to 2023). About the full investigation: Newly diagnosed Graves' disease patients had taken antithyroid drugs for less than 3 months. The study was conducted in China and was registered as a clinical trial. Patients with persistent Graves' disease were compared with patients with newly diagnosed Graves' disease using TCR sequencing and RNA sequencing of peripheral blood. TCR sequencing covered some 13 persistent and approximately 20 newly diagnosed Graves' disease patients, some 35 samples in total. The full study reports these points: Sequencing and analysis were restricted to the TCR beta chain. A larger number of public clonotypes was shared among persistent patients (around 2,500) than among newly diagnosed patients (over 850). Preferential use of TRBV28, TRBJ1-2 and TRBJ2-5 was observed in persistent disease, whereas TRBV20-1 and TRBJ2-1 were favored in newly diagnosed disease. Compared with newly diagnosed patients, patients with persistent Graves' disease had lower TCR Shannon entropy and fewer highly expanded clones, which suggests clonal expansion. The authors acknowledged the small sample size as a limitation that may reduce accuracy. Only peripheral blood was studied, because thyroid tissue, the primary lesion, was inaccessible.

In this sample, this clonotype turned up many times. The specificity of this receptor is unknown. The sample holds no much larger clone one base away, and base qualities are not on file. Libraries were made using multiplex PCR. The instrument given in TCRdb is Illumina HiSeq 4000. TCR beta libraries were built with iRepertoire HTBI primers and Arm-PCR amplification of CDR3 regions. PCR products were gel purified before sequencing. Per the source publication's procedure: Gene usage analysis of CDR3 amino acid clonotypes relied on the approximately 60 TRBV and more than twelve TRBJ segments identified across samples. COPE and FqMerger were used to merge filtered high-quality paired reads into contigs. Contigs were aligned with BLAST to IMGT TRBV, TRBD and TRBJ reference genes, and CDR3 was defined per IMGT. Highly expanded clones were defined as clonotypes with a frequency above 0.1%. Repertoire diversity was measured by Shannon entropy, and V-J evenness by the Gini coefficient. Clonotypes shared by more than one individual were considered public. TCRdb handled the public reads itself, with Q25 trimming in fastp and clone calling in MiXCR, and kept productive beta chains. Every CDR3 protein is listed once, alongside the most common genes and DNA of its rows. The V and J calls and clone size are TCRdb's, not the authors'. The sample profile shows 360,000 or so distinct CDR3 sequences; about a sixth of them were found once. The ten largest make up 30% of the sample.

The time point tag for this specimen amounts to: newly diagnosed GD, antithyroid drugs for less than 3 months. RNA was extracted from PBMCs in TRIzol for both TCR sequencing and RNA sequencing. The diagnosis of Graves' disease followed American Thyroid Association guidelines. Recruitment of patients was carried out at an endocrinology department in Xi'an, China. Each patient gave approximately 8.8 milliliters of peripheral blood, collected in an EDTA anticoagulant tube. Ficoll Paque Plus density gradient separation was used to isolate PBMCs, and no further T cell sorting was performed. RNA quality was checked with an Agilent 2100 Bioanalyzer and agarose gel, and concentration with a NanoDrop 2000. V gives up 4 bases and J gives up 2 bases, and the segment between their germline ends measures 5 bases. The CDR3 starts with the cysteine, ends with the phenylalanine, and has 13 residues. Only the CDR3 portion is preserved as DNA: 39 bases, with reading frame beginning at the first base. CDR1 and CDR2 (SGHTA, FQGTGA) derive from the germline V gene.

The same data also went into a second study, on T cells in Graves' hyperthyroidism and ophthalmopathy. As noted in the second study: Stable Graves' hyperthyroidism was defined as the absence of progression to ophthalmopathy over 18 months of follow-up. Hyperthyroidism patients were newly diagnosed, with disease duration under 2 months, and aged 18 to 65 years. Any patient with an uncontrolled infection, another autoimmune disease, pregnancy or lactation was excluded. Diagnoses were based on clinical symptoms, serum thyroxine and TRAb, thyroid ultrasound and orbital computed tomography. The TCR CDR3 was subjected to a first round of RT-PCR using the HTBI primer set and the Qiagen OneStep RT-PCR kit. Most expanded thyroid clonotypes (frequency above 0.001) were also detected in blood, a finding suggesting that blood repertoires may reflect thyroid immune responses. In cross-validation, a model built on a 13 V-J signature told ophthalmopathy apart from stable hyperthyroidism with approximately 90% sensitivity and about 81% specificity, and in testing the same model reached 80%/75%. During validation, the model predicted progression to ophthalmopathy a median of approximately six months ahead of onset, with around 70% sensitivity and 72% to 80% specificity. To identify distinguishing TCR V-J signatures, a discovery cohort of around 100 patients was used, comprising 43 with Graves' ophthalmopathy and around 57 with stable Graves' hyperthyroidism. Whether ophthalmopathy could be predicted prospectively was tested in an independent validation cohort made up of 18 to 20 hyperthyroidism patients plus 17 patients who later progressed to ophthalmopathy. The 95 to 100 discovery patients were divided at random into training and test sets in a 7:3 ratio. In roughly six Graves' hyperthyroidism patients, the study also compared T-cell repertoires from thyroid tissue with T-cell repertoires from blood. After sampling, hyperthyroidism patients received methimazole starting at 30 mg daily, and ophthalmopathy patients received high-dose intravenous methylprednisolone. The libraries were constructed in a second round of multiplex PCR and then size-selected and purified. The libraries were sequenced on an Illumina HiSeq2000 using paired-end 100 bp reads. Raw data were processed with SOAPnuke, discarding reads with adapters, uncalled bases, mean Phred below 15, or no exact constant-primer or identifier match. COPE v1.2.5 was used to merge high-quality paired reads, and clonotypes were defined as unique nucleotide sequences. MiTCR v1.1 was used to align the clonotypes against IMGT TRBV, TRBD and TRBJ reference segments. The analysis was restricted to V-J combinations with a frequency above 0.0001, which together covered just over 99% of the repertoires. A TCS score was defined as the ratio of F50 (clonal expansion) to E x V (chaos), with BLOSUM62-based TCRdist applied between CDR3 peptides within each V-J. Welch's t-statistics and random forest reduced 500 to 550 V-J features to 10 to 15, which were used in a naive Bayes classifier (R e1071). No statistical method was used to set the sample size in advance, and investigators knew the group allocation. The paper describes TCR Vbeta CDR3 sequencing of 140 or so peripheral blood samples, made up of some 42 ophthalmopathy patients, some 80 hyperthyroidism patients and 17 progressor patients.

The sequence joins TRBV7-3 to TRBJ2-2, with the D segment identity uncertain. The clonotype originates from a man between 35 and 55 years old with Graves disease. Donor details come from another sample of the same person, matched by shared clones. Here the sequenced sample was peripheral blood mononuclear cells (PBMCs), taken at new diagnosis, from a patient treated with antithyroid drugs. The CDR3 has the sequence CASSYTNTGELFF. The nucleotide sequence reads as follows: TGTGCCAGCAGCTACACCAACACCGGGGAGCTGTTTTTT.